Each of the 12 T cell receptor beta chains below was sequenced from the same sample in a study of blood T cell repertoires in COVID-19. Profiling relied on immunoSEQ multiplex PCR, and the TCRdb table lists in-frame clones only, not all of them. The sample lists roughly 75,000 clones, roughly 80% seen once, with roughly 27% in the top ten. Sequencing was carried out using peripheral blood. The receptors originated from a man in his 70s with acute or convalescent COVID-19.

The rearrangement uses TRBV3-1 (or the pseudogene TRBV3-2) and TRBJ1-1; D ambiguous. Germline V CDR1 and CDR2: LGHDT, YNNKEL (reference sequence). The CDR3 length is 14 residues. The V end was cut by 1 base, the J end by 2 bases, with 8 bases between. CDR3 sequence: CASSQVTGNTEAFF. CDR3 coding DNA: TGTGCCAGCAGCCAAGTGACGGGTAACACTGAAGCTTTCTTT.

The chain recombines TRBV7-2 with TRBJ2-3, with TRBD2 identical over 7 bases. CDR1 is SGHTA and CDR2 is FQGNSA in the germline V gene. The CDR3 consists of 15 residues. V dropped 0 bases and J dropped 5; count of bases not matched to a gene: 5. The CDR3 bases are TGTGCCAGCAGCTTAGCTCAGCGGGGTAGAGATACGCAGTATTTT. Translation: CASSLAQRGRDTQYF.

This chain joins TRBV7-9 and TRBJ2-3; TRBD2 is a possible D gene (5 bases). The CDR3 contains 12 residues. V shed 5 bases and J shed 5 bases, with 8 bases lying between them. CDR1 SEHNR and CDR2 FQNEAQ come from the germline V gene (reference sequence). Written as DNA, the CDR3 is TGTGCCAGCAGCCAACTAGGAGATACGCAGTATTTT. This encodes CASSQLGDTQYF.

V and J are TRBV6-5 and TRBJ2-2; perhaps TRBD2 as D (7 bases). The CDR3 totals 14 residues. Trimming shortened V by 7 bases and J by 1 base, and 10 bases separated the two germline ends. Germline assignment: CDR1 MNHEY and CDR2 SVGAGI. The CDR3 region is CASNRGGNTGELFF. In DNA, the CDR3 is TGTGCCAGCAATAGGGGGGGGAACACCGGGGAGCTGTTTTTT.

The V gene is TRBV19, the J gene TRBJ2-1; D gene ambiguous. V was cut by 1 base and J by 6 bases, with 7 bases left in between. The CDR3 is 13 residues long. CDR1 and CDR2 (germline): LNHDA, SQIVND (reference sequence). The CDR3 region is CASSIAGSNEQFF. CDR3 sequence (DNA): TGTGCCAGTAGTATAGCTGGTAGCAATGAGCAGTTCTTC.

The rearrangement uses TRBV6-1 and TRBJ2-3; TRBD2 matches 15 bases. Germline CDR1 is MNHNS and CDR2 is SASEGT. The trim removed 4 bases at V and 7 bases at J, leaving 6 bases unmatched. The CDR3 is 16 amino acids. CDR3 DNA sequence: TGTGCCAGCAGTGCCGGACTAGCGGGAGGGCCTAATACGCAGTATTTT. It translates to CASSAGLAGGPNTQYF.

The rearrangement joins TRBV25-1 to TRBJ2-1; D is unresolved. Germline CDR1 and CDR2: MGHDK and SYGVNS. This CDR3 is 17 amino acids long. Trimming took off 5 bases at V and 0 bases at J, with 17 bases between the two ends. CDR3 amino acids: CASSPRFGGISYNEQFF. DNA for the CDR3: TGTGCCAGCAGTCCTCGGTTCGGCGGTATCTCCTACAATGAGCAGTTCTTC.

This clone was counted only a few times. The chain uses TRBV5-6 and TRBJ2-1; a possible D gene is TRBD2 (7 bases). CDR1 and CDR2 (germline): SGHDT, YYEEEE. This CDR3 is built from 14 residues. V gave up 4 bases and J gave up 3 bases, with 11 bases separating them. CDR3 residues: CASSPGDYYNEQFF. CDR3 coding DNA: TGTGCCAGCAGCCCAGGGGACTACTACAATGAGCAGTTCTTC.

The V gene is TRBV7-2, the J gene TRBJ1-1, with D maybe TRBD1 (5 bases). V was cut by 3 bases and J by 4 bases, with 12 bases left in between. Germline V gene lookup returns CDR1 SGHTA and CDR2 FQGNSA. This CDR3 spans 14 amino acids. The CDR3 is CASSLTARGTEAFF. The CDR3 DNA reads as TGTGCCAGCAGCTTGACAGCCCGAGGCACTGAAGCTTTCTTT.

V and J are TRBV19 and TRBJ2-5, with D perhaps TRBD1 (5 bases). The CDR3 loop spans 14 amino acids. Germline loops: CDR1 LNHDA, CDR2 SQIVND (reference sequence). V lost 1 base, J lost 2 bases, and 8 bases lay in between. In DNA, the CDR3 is TGTGCCAGTAGTATAGCGGACAAGCAAGAGACCCAGTACTTC. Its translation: CASSIADKQETQYF.

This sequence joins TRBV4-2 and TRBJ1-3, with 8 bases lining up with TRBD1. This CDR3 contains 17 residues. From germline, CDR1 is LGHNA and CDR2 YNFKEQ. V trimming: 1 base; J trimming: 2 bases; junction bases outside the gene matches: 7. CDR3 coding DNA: TGTGCCAGCAGCCAAGTCACAGGGGGATATGCTGGAAACACCATATATTTT. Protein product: CASSQVTGGYAGNTIYF.

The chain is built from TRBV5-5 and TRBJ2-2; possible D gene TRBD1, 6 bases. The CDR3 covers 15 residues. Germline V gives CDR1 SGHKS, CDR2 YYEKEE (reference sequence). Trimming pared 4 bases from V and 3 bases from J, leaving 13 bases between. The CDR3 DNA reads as TGTGCCAGCAGCAAGGGCAGGGGCGACACCGGGGAGCTGTTTTTT. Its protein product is CASSKGRGDTGELFF. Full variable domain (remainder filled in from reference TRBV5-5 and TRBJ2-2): DAGVTQSPTHLIKTRGQQVTLRCSPISGHKSVSWYQQVLGQGPQFIFQYYEKEERGRGNFPDRFSARQFPNYSSELNVNALLLGDSALYLCASSKGRGDTGELFFGEGSRLTVL.